The clone carrying this TCR beta chain was found many times. The J segment lost 9 bases and the V segment lost 0 bases, leaving 9 bases of the junction unmatched. Germline V gene sequence: CDR1 SGHRS, CDR2 YFSETQ. The CDR3 totals 16 residues. This record belongs to a study of T cells after yellow fever vaccination. 5'RACE template switching added a universal primer site and UMIs to TCR cDNA. TCRdb reanalysed the 5' RACE reads using MiXCR and keeps one entry per CDR3 protein. The data show some 300,000 distinct CDR3 sequences, approximately 10% seen once. This clonotype was sampled from a man aged 18 to 30 who received the YFV17D yellow fever vaccine. The V call is TRBV5-1, the J call TRBJ1-6; 7 bases map to TRBD1. The sample in question was CD4+ T cells sorted from PBMCs, obtained 5 days after the yellow fever booster vaccination. The CDR3 region has the DNA TGCGCCAGCAGCTTGGAAGGGGGCAATCCCCCTTCACCCCTCCACTTT. It specifies CASSLEGGNPPSPLHF.